This T cell receptor beta chain was identified during a study of cytomegalovirus exposure and HLA in healthy donors. Study in general: The 120 validation repertoires matched the 650 to 850 first-cohort repertoires in platform, a later analysis reported. Overall study findings and caveats: The tendency of first-cohort TCR clusters to co-occur in the 120 validation repertoires was the finding of a later analysis. Rarity characterized most TCR sequences, yet some public TCRs appeared in many donors.

Using immunoSEQ multiplex PCR, the repertoire was profiled, and TCRdb retains in-frame clones only, with some absent. The table records fewer than 400,000 clones, 70% to 90% of them present only once. Points on this clone: Its antigen is not known.

Trimming cost V 8 bases and J 3 bases; bases outside gene matches: 13. Germline CDR1 and CDR2: SQVTM and ANQGSEA. The CDR3 loop spans 15 amino acids. The donors were members of the roughly 130-subject validation cohort (separate from the roughly 670-subject first cohort). The sample consisted of PBMCs. This receptor was identified in a woman aged 18-29 years in good health and CMV-seronegative. The chain employs TRBV29-1 and TRBJ2-5; the match to TRBD2 covers 9 bases. Written as DNA, the CDR3 is TGCAGCCCGCGCCCGGGCGGGAGGGCCGAAGAGACCCAGTACTTC. Protein: CSPRPGGRAEETQYF.